This TCR beta chain emerged from a study of PD-L1 blockade in urothelial cancer. Measured with immunoSEQ multiplex PCR; TCRdb has only the in-frame clones, and not every one. The data hold some 120,000 clones, with around 93% observed a single time. Specified time point: peripheral blood 6 weeks after treatment start. Patients presented with locally advanced or metastatic urothelial carcinoma. This clone was seen just once. Trimming cost V 2 bases and J 8 bases, with 19 bases left between them. Germline V gives CDR1 SGHNT, CDR2 YYREEE (reference sequence). CDR3 length equals 15 residues. The source is a man aged 60-69 years with urothelial cancer. V usage is TRBV5-4 and J usage is TRBJ1-2; D is unresolved. This material consisted of PBMCs, taken around atezolizumab (anti-PD-L1) treatment. CDR3: CASSLEAGSIEGYTF. The CDR3 DNA reads TGTGCCAGCAGCTTAGAAGCGGGATCGATAGAAGGCTACACCTTC.